Sequencing of this T cell receptor (beta chain) was carried out in a study of persistence of HIV-infected CD4 T cells (dated by TCRdb to 2019 to 2021). Looking at the study overall: The median time participants had been on suppressive ART was eight to nine years. Anti-CD3/anti-CD28 stimulation activated a higher proportion of cells, with a lower memory fraction, than antigen stimulation. The clonality of all cells in each sorted population was measured by TCRbeta sequencing, and the clonality of infected cells was measured by proviral sequencing. CMV- and HIV-1 Gag-responding CD4+ T cells were isolated from ART-treated individuals so that antigen-driven clonal expansion of HIV-1-infected cells could be examined. Peripheral blood samples of up to roughly 180 mL were obtained at multiple time points, with the exception of two participants, for whom leukapheresis was performed at a single time point. For the TCR cluster analysis across participants, roughly 8 participants were included for CMV and over 5 participants for Gag. Overall results and qualifications from the work: Enrichment of degenerate expanded CDR3beta sequences was found in antigen-responding cells, suggesting convergent selection of CD4+ responses to CMV and Gag. TCR oligoclonality correlated with proviral oligoclonality within the same sorted populations. TCRbeta richness in CMV- and Gag-responding cells was significantly lower than in anti-CD3/anti-CD28-responding cells; CMV-responding cells had higher oligoclonality than CD3/CD28-stimulated and Gag-responding cells. Few individuals were included in the study, and only a limited range of antigens was tested. Because the TCR analyses were done in bulk, restricting them to just the rare CMV-responding cells that actually carried HIV-1 proviruses was not possible.

Explained via the paper, the treatment or condition label denotes: suppressive antiretroviral therapy. Cells were stimulated with anti-CD3/anti-CD28 magnetic beads as a nonspecific positive control representing the CD4+ T cell repertoire. CD4+ T cells that responded were sorted based on upregulation of both CD40 ligand and CD69. HIV-1-infected adults in whom suppressive ART had been started during chronic infection were enrolled as participants. For at least 4 years, the participants' plasma HIV-1 RNA had been undetectable, below 50 copies/mL. To be included, participants needed a CD4+ T cell count above 400 cells/uL and a positive CMV serology. Before stimulation, PBMCs were isolated using density centrifugation and depleted of CD8+ T cells. Stimulation of CD8-depleted PBMCs was carried out for more than 15 hours with anti-CD28/CD49d costimulation, CD40-blocking antibody and enfuvirtide, to prevent new infections. Sorting was done on either a Beckman Coulter MoFlo Legacy or an XDP sorter, and propidium iodide was used to exclude dead cells. Genomic DNA was extracted with the QIAamp DNA Mini Kit for samples above one million cells, otherwise with the Quick-DNA Microprep Kit.

TCRbeta repertoires were sequenced from genomic DNA with the immunoSEQ hsTCRB assay version 4 in survey mode. Genomic DNA was diluted to approximately 10 ng/uL, and up to 1 ug per sample was used for TCRbeta sequencing. As for the original processing: TCRbeta data were analyzed in ImmunoSeq Analyzer 3.0, with diversity computed on productive nucleotide rearrangements. Lower-bound TCR diversity was estimated with the improved Chao index, and clonality with the Gini coefficient using the Immunarch R package. Different nucleotide rearrangements encoding the same CDR3beta amino acid sequence were treated as distinct clonotypes. Differential abundance analysis identified TCRbeta sequences significantly enriched in antigen-responding cells relative to anti-CD3/anti-CD28-activated cells. GLIPH2 grouped TCRs by predicted peptide-MHC specificity, both within each participant and across combined participant data sets. TCRdb mirrors the immuneACCESS table, restricted to in-frame sequences. Some clones are absent from its copies; in checked studies, under half trace to an unresolved V gene, and the reason for the others is unknown. V, J and clone size derive from that table, while D and trimming were established from the DNA sequence. The sample table lists fewer than 50,000 clones, approximately 89% of them with a count of one. The ten largest clones take up around 2% of the sample.

For this chain, trimming is 5 bases at the V end and 0 bases at the J end, and the number of junction bases without a gene match is 7. The CDR3 runs 17 amino acids, cysteine and phenylalanine included. Only the CDR3 DNA is retained, 51 bases long and in frame from the first base. CDR1 KGHSH and CDR2 LQKENI are derived from the germline V gene. This clone has just a few counts. There is no known antigen for this receptor. Nothing much larger sits one base from this clone, and base qualities are not available. The rearrangement combines TRBV18 with TRBJ2-6, with 7 bases aligning to TRBD1. The sequence derives from an adult man with HIV who was CMV-seropositive. The sample consisted of CD4+ T cells sorted from PBMCs after roughly 17-hour stimulation, taken from a patient who received antiretroviral therapy. The cell subset or site label for this specimen denotes: CD40L+CD69+ CD4 T cells responding to anti-CD3/anti-CD28 beads, representing the overall repertoire. The CDR3 has the sequence CASSSTGVNSGANVLTF. The bases are TGTGCCAGCTCATCAACAGGGGTTAACTCTGGGGCCAACGTCCTGACTTTC. With the rest looked up from the reference TRBV18 and TRBJ2-6 genes rather than sequenced, the full variable domain is NAGVMQNPRHLVRRRGQEARLRCSPMKGHSHVYWYRQLPEEGLKFMVYLQKENIIDESGMPKERFSAEFPKEGPSILRIQQVVRGDSAAYFCASSSTGVNSGANVLTFGAGSRLTVL.